What follows are 21 T cell receptor beta chains derived from one specimen sequenced in a study of CD8+ T cells in alopecia areata. Extracted RNA was reverse transcribed, and the resulting cDNA served as sequencing template. Here immunoSEQ multiplex PCR was the method, and the copy in TCRdb shows in-frame clones only, minus some. This sample has some 210,000 clones; around 62% occur once, and the top ten carry more than 0.4%. Sequencing used CD4+ T cells sorted from blood, obtained at week 0. These TCRs come from a human donor with alopecia areata.

A remark on this clone: This CDR3 is also generated by other DNA sequences in the sample. V gene TRBV29-1 combines with J gene TRBJ2-7, with 10 bases matching TRBD1. The CDR3 totals 12 residues. Germline V gene sequence: CDR1 SQVTM, CDR2 ANQGSEA. The V and J ends lost 7 bases and 3 bases, in that order; junction bases with no gene match: 3. CDR3 in DNA: TGCAGCGCCCGGACAGGGGGCTACGAGCAGTACTTC. Its translation: CSARTGGYEQYF.

V gene TRBV30 combines with J gene TRBJ2-7, with a possible D match to TRBD2 (6 bases). Germline CDR1 and CDR2: GTSNPN and SVGIG (reference sequence). Trimming stripped 0 bases from V and 1 base from J, with 10 bases between. This CDR3 is 14 amino acids long. CDR3 sequence (DNA): TGTGCCTGGAGTGTCGGGAGTAATTCCTACGAGCAGTACTTC. Amino acids: CAWSVGSNSYEQYF.

In this sample, this clone turned up a few times. The chain recombines TRBV9 with TRBJ2-7; 11 bases fit TRBD1. Trimming took 4 bases from V and 2 from J; bases not matched to a gene: 5. The CDR3 sequence is 15 residues long. Germline lookup yields CDR1 SGDLS and CDR2 YYNGEE. The CDR3 sequence is CASSPRDRGAYEQYF. The CDR3 DNA follows: TGTGCCAGCAGCCCCAGGGACAGGGGGGCCTACGAGCAGTACTTC.

The rearrangement uses TRBV19 and TRBJ1-5; tentatively, D is TRBD1 (6 bases). Trimming took 4 bases from V and 3 from J, leaving 10 bases between them. Germline assignment: CDR1 LNHDA and CDR2 SQIVND (reference sequence). The CDR3 consists of 14 residues. The CDR3 DNA sequence: TGTGCCAGTAGTACGGGACAATTCAATCAGCCCCAGCATTTT. This encodes CASSTGQFNQPQHF.

V gene TRBV5-1 combines with J gene TRBJ2-3; TRBD2 aligns across 11 bases. The CDR3 spans 18 residues. The J segment lost 1 base and the V segment lost 3 bases, leaving 10 bases of the junction unmatched. The germline gives CDR1 SGHRS, CDR2 YFSETQ. The DNA for the CDR3 is TGCGCCAGCAGCTCCGGGGGTAGCGGGAGGGCCGGCACAGATACGCAGTATTTT. The encoded protein is CASSSGGSGRAGTDTQYF.

V usage is TRBV7-9 and J usage is TRBJ2-7, with 7 positions matching TRBD2. The CDR3 extends over 15 amino acids. The germline V gene has CDR1 SEHNR and CDR2 FQNEAQ (reference sequence). J gave up 6 bases and V 1 base, and 9 bases lay outside the gene matches. In DNA, the CDR3 is TGTGCCAGCAGCTTAGGAGGGCGGGAGTCTCTCGAGCAGTACTTC. It specifies CASSLGGRESLEQYF.

The table lists this clone with a few counts. In DNA, the CDR3 is TGTGCCTGCCGCTTTGGGGACACCGGGGAGCTGTTTTTT. Encoded protein: CACRFGDTGELFF. This rearrangement joins TRBV30 to TRBJ2-2; D is unclear. In germline, CDR1 is GTSNPN, CDR2 SVGIG (reference sequence). CDR3 length equals 13 residues. Trimming removed 6 bases from V and 3 bases from J, with 11 bases in between.

A few counts support this clone. V usage is TRBV19 and J usage is TRBJ1-1; 9 bases are shared with TRBD1. This CDR3 contains 14 residues. Losses at the gene ends were 6 bases for V and 4 bases for J; bases not matched to a gene: 6. From germline, CDR1 is LNHDA and CDR2 SQIVND (reference sequence). This CDR3 is CASSTGGSSTEAFF. DNA for the CDR3: TGTGCCAGTAGCACAGGGGGCTCAAGCACTGAAGCTTTCTTT. Using reference TRBV19 and TRBJ1-1 for the parts outside the CDR3, the full variable domain is DGGITQSPKYLFRKEGQNVTLSCEQNLNHDAMYWYRQDPGQGLRLIYYSQIVNDFQKGDIAEGYSVSREKKESFPLTVTSAQKNPTAFYLCASSTGGSSTEAFFGQGTRLTVV.

The chain carries TRBV7-9 and TRBJ2-7, with D perhaps given as TRBD1 or TRBD2 (5 bases each). The CDR3 runs 11 residues. Between the trimmed V and J ends, which lost 3 bases and 6 bases, there was a span of 6 bases. Germline CDR1 SEHNR, CDR2 FQNEAQ (reference sequence). The CDR3 sequence: CASSFGAEQYF. The DNA of the CDR3 is TGTGCCAGCAGCTTCGGGGCCGAGCAGTACTTC.

In DNA, the CDR3 is TGTGCCAGCAGCTTGTATAAGGGGCGCTTCTACAATGAGCAGTTCTTC. It is translated as CASSLYKGRFYNEQFF. V and J are TRBV5-6 and TRBJ2-1; possibly TRBD1 for D (5 bases). This CDR3 has 16 amino acids. V was shortened by 1 base and J by 3 bases, with 14 bases between the two germline ends. CDR1 and CDR2 from the germline V gene are SGHDT and YYEEEE.

The J gene is TRBJ1-1, the V gene TRBV29-1; D gene unclear. The CDR3 loop spans 13 amino acids. V lost 7 bases, J lost 5 bases, and 17 bases lay in between. Per germline, CDR1 SQVTM and CDR2 ANQGSEA. CDR3 in DNA: TGCAGCGATCTCGGCAGCTCAAGGACTGAAGCTTTCTTT. It is translated as CSDLGSSRTEAFF. The whole variable domain, remainder taken from reference TRBV29-1 and TRBJ1-1, is SAVISQKPSRDICQRGTSLTIQCQVDSQVTMMFWYRQQPGQSLTLIATANQGSEATYESGFVIDKFPISRPNLTFSTLTVSNMSPEDSSIYLCSDLGSSRTEAFFGQGTRLTVV.

The J gene is TRBJ1-5, the V gene TRBV27; 7 bases match TRBD1. This CDR3 region has 18 residues. Looked up from germline, CDR1 is MNHEY and CDR2 is SMNVEV (reference sequence). J was trimmed by 0 bases and V by 6 bases; bases with no gene match: 14. The CDR3: CASRPSPQGDYSNQPQHF. CDR3 bases: TGTGCCAGCAGGCCCTCGCCGCAGGGGGATTATAGCAATCAGCCCCAGCATTTT.

The V gene is TRBV6-5, the J gene TRBJ2-7; D unclear. Trimming removed 2 bases at V and 3 bases at J, with 8 bases between. The CDR3 contains 13 residues. The germline V gene encodes CDR1 MNHEY and CDR2 SVGAGI. DNA for the CDR3: TGTGCCAGCAGTTACAGGGAAGACTACGAGCAGTACTTC. Amino acids: CASSYREDYEQYF.

The chain combines TRBV15 with TRBJ2-4; no definite D call. The germline V gene encodes CDR1 LNHNV and CDR2 YYDKDF (reference sequence). The length of the CDR3 is 15 residues. Trimming took off 1 base at V and 1 base at J, with 8 bases between the two ends. CDR3 protein: CATSRAAWAKNIQYF. The CDR3 DNA is TGTGCCACCAGCAGAGCGGCGTGGGCCAAAAACATTCAGTACTTC. The full variable domain, completed using reference TRBV15 and TRBJ2-4, is DAMVIQNPRYQVTQFGKPVTLSCSQTLNHNVMYWYQQKSSQAPKLLFHYYDKDFNNEADTPDNFQSRRPNTSFCFLDIRSPGLGDTAMYLCATSRAAWAKNIQYFGAGTRLSVL.

This clone was counted a few times. The CDR3 DNA is TGCAGCGTTGAGAGATACGGCTACGAGCAGTACTTC. Its translation: CSVERYGYEQYF. J is TRBJ2-7 and V is TRBV29-1; D is uncertain. CDR3 length: 12 amino acids. V dropped 3 bases and J dropped 3 bases, with 9 bases sitting between them. Germline assignment: CDR1 SQVTM and CDR2 ANQGSEA.

The genes are TRBV7-9 and TRBJ2-1, with D possibly TRBD2 on 7 matching bases. From germline, CDR1 is SEHNR and CDR2 FQNEAQ (reference sequence). This CDR3 comprises 17 residues. The ends were cut back, 8 bases at V and 0 bases at J, with 20 bases in the middle. CDR3 sequence: CASGGLKAGSSYNEQFF. The CDR3 DNA follows: TGTGCCAGCGGGGGCTTGAAAGCGGGAAGCTCCTACAATGAGCAGTTCTTC.

CDR3 protein: CASSLATGTETQYF. DNA of the CDR3: TGTGCCAGCAGCTTAGCGACAGGGACAGAGACCCAGTACTTC. The chain links TRBV7-9 to TRBJ2-5, with 7 bases matching TRBD1. Germline assignment: CDR1 SEHNR and CDR2 FQNEAQ (reference sequence). CDR3 length: 14 residues. The ends lost 0 bases at V and 4 bases at J; junction bases unmatched: 2.

V usage is TRBV19 and J usage is TRBJ1-2, with D unclear. The germline V gene has CDR1 LNHDA and CDR2 SQIVND (reference sequence). This CDR3 region has 11 residues. The ends were cut back, 3 bases at V and 4 bases at J, with 3 bases in the middle. The CDR3 reads CASSILYGYTF. The CDR3 coding sequence is TGTGCCAGTAGTATCCTCTATGGCTACACCTTC.

A note on this clone: This specimen includes other DNA sequences encoding the same CDR3. The gene calls are TRBV30 and TRBJ1-5, with D maybe TRBD1 (5 bases). Trimming cost V 2 bases and J 5 bases, with 10 bases left between them. The CDR3 length is 13 residues. Germline CDR1 and CDR2: GTSNPN and SVGIG (reference sequence). CDR3 nucleotides: TGTGCCTGGAGTCTCCAGGGAGATCAGCCCCAGCATTTT. Protein product: CAWSLQGDQPQHF.

In DNA form, the CDR3 reads TGTGCCAGCAGCTTCCGGGACAGGACTGAAGCTTTCTTT. This gives the protein CASSFRDRTEAFF. The chain carries TRBV9 and TRBJ1-1; 8 nucleotides align to TRBD1. CDR1 SGDLS and CDR2 YYNGEE come from the germline V gene. Trimming took 4 bases from V and 5 from J; bases not matched to a gene: 4. The CDR3 has 13 amino acids. The full variable domain, with the rest looked up from reference TRBV9 and TRBJ1-1, is DSGVTQTPKHLITATGQRVTLRCSPRSGDLSVYWYQQSLDQGLQFLIQYYNGEERAKGNILERFSAQQFPDLHSELNLSSLELGDSALYFCASSFRDRTEAFFGQGTRLTVV.

A few counts support this clone. The chain has TRBV29-1 and TRBJ1-5; TRBD1 is a possible D gene (6 bases). The V gene lost 6 bases and the J gene lost 2 bases, with 29 bases spanning the gap. The V gene's germline CDR1 is SQVTM and CDR2 ANQGSEA. The CDR3 extends over 19 amino acids. As DNA, the CDR3 is TGCAGCGTCGACACGATAGGGACCTACAGGACAGAAGGCAATCAGCCCCAGCATTTT. The encoded protein is CSVDTIGTYRTEGNQPQHF.